The source of this T cell receptor beta chain is a study of blood T cell repertoires in COVID-19. In the study overall: The United States, Italy and Spain were the sources of the acute and convalescent COVID-19 samples. T cells, B-cell-depleted T cells, or PBMCs provided the cDNA or gDNA that served as material.

In the original analysis: Counts of nucleated cells, estimated from reference gene primer amplification, were obtained. TCRdb keeps only in-frame clones here, not all; method: immunoSEQ multiplex PCR. The DNA was the basis for D and trimming; V, J and clone size are from that table. Here the sample spans 150,000 or so clones, over 70% being singletons. V was pared by 1 base and J by 7 bases, with 5 bases of the junction left unmatched. The CDR3 extends over 16 amino acids. The V gene's germline CDR1 is SGHRS and CDR2 YFSETQ. The J gene is TRBJ2-1, the V gene TRBV5-1; 13 nucleotides align to TRBD2. Sequenced: peripheral blood. The receptor was derived from a man aged 80 or over with acute or convalescent COVID-19. CDR3: CASSLTGLAGANEQFF. The CDR3, as DNA: TGCGCCAGCAGCTTGACCGGACTAGCGGGAGCAAATGAGCAGTTCTTC.